The source of this TCR beta chain is a study of response to subunit inactivated influenza vaccine. Via MiXCR, TCRdb re-called the RT-PCR reads, giving one row per CDR3 protein. Among 150,000 to 200,000 distinct CDR3 sequences listed, roughly 12% were seen once. V was pared by 5 bases and J by 4 bases, with 11 bases of the junction left unmatched. The CDR3 loop spans 15 amino acids. Germline V lookup: CDR1 DFQATT, CDR2 SNEGSKA (reference sequence). This clonotype was observed at least ten times. Separately, the same data were catalogued under a study of T cells expressing NK-cell markers. From that report: TCR beta cDNA was generated via 5'RACE template switching incorporating UMIs. The CD3+CD56-NKG2C+ fraction of a handful of donors was also led by these clonotypes.

The sample was CD8+ T cells sorted from PBMCs, taken less than 13 days after vaccination. V usage is TRBV20-1 and J usage is TRBJ1-5; 7 positions match TRBD1. The sequence was obtained from a man between 50 and 59 years old who received an inactivated influenza vaccine. CDR3 sequence reads: CSAVNPGQLNQPQHF. The CDR3 bases are TGCAGTGCTGTAAACCCGGGACAGCTTAATCAGCCCCAGCATTTT.